The 25 T cell receptor beta chains in this list originate from one sample, sequenced in a study of blood T cell repertoires in COVID-19. Data came from immunoSEQ multiplex PCR; TCRdb stores just in-frame clones and leaves some out. The sample has about 200,000 clones, about 88% seen once; the top ten hold roughly 1.6%. Sequenced material: peripheral blood. The receptors derive from a man younger than 35 with active or convalescent COVID-19.

This clone was observed a single time. The CDR3 reads CASSPIPGQTNYGYTF. The CDR3 DNA reads as TGTGCCAGCAGCCCAATACCTGGGCAGACTAACTATGGCTACACCTTC. The rearrangement joins TRBV28 to TRBJ1-2; D is unresolved. Trimming removed 6 bases from V and 0 bases from J, with 17 bases in between. Germline lookup yields CDR1 MDHEN and CDR2 SYDVKM. This CDR3 is built from 16 residues.

This chain joins TRBV7-3 and TRBJ2-7; 13 bases agree with TRBD2. The CDR3 loop spans 16 amino acids. Germline V gene data show CDR1 as SGHTA and CDR2 as FQGTGA. V was pared by 5 bases and J by 7 bases, with 11 bases of the junction left unmatched. CDR3 protein: CASSPKVGTSGIEQYF. For the CDR3, the DNA is TGTGCCAGCAGCCCCAAGGTGGGGACTAGCGGGATAGAGCAGTACTTC.

V and J are TRBV7-6 and TRBJ2-7; D remains ambiguous. Deletions cut 5 bases from V and 0 bases from J, with 14 bases between. Per germline, CDR1 SGHVS and CDR2 FNYEAQ. There are 15 residues in the CDR3. The CDR3 here is CASSPAFESSYEQYF. The CDR3 region has the DNA TGTGCCAGCAGCCCCGCATTTGAGAGCTCCTACGAGCAGTACTTC.

The chain uses TRBV29-1 and TRBJ2-7; 9 nucleotides align to TRBD2. Germline assignment: CDR1 SQVTM and CDR2 ANQGSEA. The CDR3 runs to 14 residues. J was trimmed by 2 bases and V by 3 bases; bases with no gene match: 5. CDR3 amino acids: CSVEGLAGTYEQYF. The DNA for the CDR3 is TGCAGCGTTGAGGGGCTAGCGGGAACCTACGAGCAGTACTTC.

This clone was found once. The chain recombines TRBV3-1 (or the pseudogene TRBV3-2) with TRBJ1-5; TRBD1 is a possible D gene (5 bases). Germline CDR1 reads LGHDT; CDR2 reads YNNKEL (reference sequence). Trimming shortened V by 4 bases and J by 12 bases, and 16 bases separated the two germline ends. The CDR3 extends over 13 amino acids. The CDR3 sequence: CASSPRGGKGQHF. The DNA for the CDR3 is TGTGCCAGCAGCCCTAGGGGCGGGAAGGGCCAGCATTTT.

J is TRBJ1-1 and V is TRBV2; D is perhaps TRBD1 (5 bases). The length of the CDR3 is 13 residues. In germline, CDR1 is SNHLY, CDR2 FYNNEI. Trimming stripped 3 bases from V and 2 bases from J, with 7 bases between. DNA of the CDR3: TGTGCCAGCAGTGATGACAGTAACACTGAAGCTTTCTTT. Protein sequence: CASSDDSNTEAFF.

The rearrangement uses TRBV29-1 and TRBJ2-3; TRBD2 agrees at 8 bases. Germline V gene data show CDR1 as SQVTM and CDR2 as ANQGSEA. The length of the CDR3 is 15 residues. V dropped 4 bases and J dropped 0; count of bases not matched to a gene: 6. The CDR3, as DNA: TGCAGCGTTGCGCTCGGGGGGGTTAGCACAGATACGCAGTATTTT. Protein product: CSVALGGVSTDTQYF.

This chain joins TRBV15 and TRBJ1-1, with 10 bases lining up with TRBD1. Per the germline V gene, CDR1 is LNHNV and CDR2 is YYDKDF (reference sequence). J was trimmed by 2 bases and V by 1 base; bases with no gene match: 7. The CDR3 totals 17 residues. The CDR3 spells CATSRGGQGKGNTEAFF. Written as DNA, the CDR3 is TGTGCCACCAGCAGAGGGGGACAGGGGAAAGGAAACACTGAAGCTTTCTTT.

CDR3 sequence: CASSLTRTSAVYEQYF. The CDR3 bases are TGCGCCAGCAGCTTGACAAGGACTAGCGCCGTCTACGAGCAGTACTTC. The V call is TRBV5-1, the J call TRBJ2-7; 9 nucleotides match TRBD2. V shed 1 base, J shed 3 bases, and the junction held 8 bases outside the gene matches. There are 16 residues in the CDR3. Germline CDR1 SGHRS, CDR2 YFSETQ.

The gene calls are TRBV2 and TRBJ2-5; tentative D call: TRBD2 (6 bases). Germline CDR1 is SNHLY and CDR2 is FYNNEI. V lost 3 bases and J lost 4, with 12 bases in between. This CDR3 has 14 amino acids. The DNA for the CDR3 is TGTGCCAGCAGTGAGTTGGCAGCGGGAGAGACCCAGTACTTC. This gives the protein CASSELAAGETQYF.

The rearrangement joins TRBV19 to TRBJ2-3; TRBD2 aligns across 11 bases. Germline CDR1 is LNHDA and CDR2 is SQIVND (reference sequence). The CDR3 spans 14 residues. V was pared by 3 bases and J by 4 bases, with 0 bases of the junction left unmatched. This chain's CDR3 is CASSISGRADTQYF. The CDR3 bases are TGTGCCAGTAGTATTAGCGGGAGGGCAGATACGCAGTATTTT.

This sequence joins TRBV9 and TRBJ1-2, with D possibly TRBD1 on 6 matching bases. The CDR3 runs to 13 residues. Trimming removed 4 bases at V and 2 bases at J, with 9 bases between. Germline values: CDR1 SGDLS, CDR2 YYNGEE. In DNA, the CDR3 is TGTGCCAGCAGCCCGGGACACAACTATGGCTACACCTTC. It specifies CASSPGHNYGYTF.

This chain connects TRBV5-1 to TRBJ2-1; 10 nucleotides line up with TRBD1. Per germline, CDR1 SGHRS and CDR2 YFSETQ. This CDR3 spans 15 amino acids. With 4 bases clipped from V and 8 bases from J, the junction kept 9 bases outside the gene matches. CDR3 nucleotides: TGCGCCAGCAGCACGGGACAGGGGCAGTTGGATGAGCAGTTCTTC. It encodes CASSTGQGQLDEQFF.

This sequence joins TRBV5-8 and TRBJ2-7, with 9 positions matching TRBD1. Germline CDR1 and CDR2: SGHTS and YDEGEE. The V segment lost 5 bases and the J segment 0 bases; nucleotides outside the gene matches: 3. This CDR3 has 14 amino acids. In DNA, the CDR3 is TGTGCCAGCAGTGACAGGGGGATCTCCTACGAGCAGTACTTC. Translating it yields CASSDRGISYEQYF.

V gene TRBV2 combines with J gene TRBJ1-1; D might be TRBD1 (6 bases). CDR1 and CDR2 (germline): SNHLY, FYNNEI. V was cut by 4 bases and J by 1 base, with 10 bases left in between. The CDR3 spans 14 residues. CDR3 in DNA: TGTGCCAGCAGTGCAACGACAGGGAACACTGAAGCTTTCTTT. This gives the protein CASSATTGNTEAFF.

The CDR3 is CSVETSGMGEQYF. The CDR3, as DNA: TGCAGCGTTGAGACTAGCGGGATGGGCGAGCAGTACTTC. J is TRBJ2-7 and V is TRBV29-1, with 11 bases fitting TRBD2. Germline V gene data show CDR1 as SQVTM and CDR2 as ANQGSEA. The ends lost 3 bases at V and 6 bases at J; junction bases unmatched: 4. The CDR3 runs to 13 residues.

The rearrangement links TRBV2 to TRBJ1-6; TRBD1 matches 8 bases. J lost 5 bases, V lost 10 bases, and 7 bases had no gene match. The CDR3 loop spans 14 amino acids. The germline CDR1 and CDR2 sequences are SNHLY and FYNNEI. CDR3 nucleotides: TGTGCCACCTCACGACAGGGGAATAATTCACCCCTCCACTTT. Residues: CATSRQGNNSPLHF.

This clone was counted once. The chain has TRBV5-5 and TRBJ2-1, with a possible D match to TRBD1 (5 bases). Germline CDR1 is SGHKS and CDR2 is YYEKEE (reference sequence). The CDR3 sequence is 15 residues long. Between the trimmed V and J ends, which lost 1 base and 2 bases, there was a span of 10 bases. The CDR3 DNA follows: TGTGCCAGCAGCTTGCAGGGAAACACCTACAATGAGCAGTTCTTC. Translating it yields CASSLQGNTYNEQFF.

This chain links TRBV6-5 with TRBJ2-1; D is undetermined. V dropped 4 bases and J dropped 7 bases, with 11 bases sitting between them. There are 13 residues in the CDR3. Germline CDR1 is MNHEY and CDR2 is SVGAGI. CDR3 DNA sequence: TGTGCCAGCAGTTTGGCCCCCCCGAATGAGCAGTTCTTC. Amino acid sequence: CASSLAPPNEQFF.

The chain is built from TRBV4-3 and TRBJ2-7; D possibly corresponds to TRBD2 (6 bases). CDR1 and CDR2 from the germline V gene are LGHNA and YSLEER. The CDR3 covers 15 residues. With 4 bases removed from V and 1 base from J, the gap between germline ends came to 14 bases. For the CDR3, the DNA is TGCGCCAGCAGCCTTCGGGTAGCGGAGTCCTACGAGCAGTACTTC. This translates into CASSLRVAESYEQYF.

The V call is TRBV5-4, the J call TRBJ1-1; weak D call: TRBD1 (5 bases). Germline CDR1 SGHNT, CDR2 YYREEE (reference sequence). Deletions cut 4 bases from V and 6 bases from J, with 16 bases between. This CDR3 region has 14 residues. The CDR3 here is CASSGAGRSAEAFF. CDR3 nucleotide sequence: TGTGCCAGCAGCGGTGCGGGACGGTCGGCTGAAGCTTTCTTT.

The chain employs TRBV7-8 and TRBJ2-1; 10 nucleotides agree with TRBD2. The V and J ends lost 5 bases and 6 bases, in that order; junction bases with no gene match: 13. CDR1 and CDR2 from the germline V gene are SGHVS and FQNEAQ. This CDR3 has 17 amino acids. CDR3: CASSVPPMVAGGNEQFF. CDR3 nucleotide sequence: TGTGCCAGCAGCGTACCCCCAATGGTAGCGGGAGGCAATGAGCAGTTCTTC.

The rearrangement uses TRBV27 and TRBJ1-2; D may be TRBD1 (5 bases). The V gene lost 3 bases and the J gene lost 4 bases, with 12 bases spanning the gap. The CDR3 loop spans 14 amino acids. Germline V gives CDR1 MNHEY, CDR2 SMNVEV (reference sequence). The CDR3 spells CASSFGQGTYGYTF. The CDR3 nucleotides read TGTGCCAGCAGTTTTGGTCAGGGAACCTATGGCTACACCTTC.

This clone was observed once. The chain is built from TRBV3-1 (or the pseudogene TRBV3-2) and TRBJ1-1; 7 bases are a match to TRBD1. The CDR3 is made up of 15 amino acids. The germline CDR1 and CDR2 sequences are LGHDT and YNNKEL (reference sequence). V lost 0 bases and J lost 3; bases outside the gene matches: 4. CDR3 residues: CASSQEWTGYTEAFF. The CDR3 nucleotides are TGTGCCAGCAGCCAAGAGTGGACAGGTTACACTGAAGCTTTCTTT.

The chain uses TRBV2 and TRBJ2-5, with TRBD2 matching over 9 bases. CDR1 SNHLY and CDR2 FYNNEI come from the germline V gene. Unmatched junction bases numbered 4, after V lost 7 bases and J lost 4 bases. The CDR3 sequence is 13 residues long. The CDR3 nucleotides are TGTGCCAGCATGCGGGAGGGCCCAGAGACCCAGTACTTC. Translated, it gives CASMREGPETQYF.